The clone carrying this T cell receptor (beta chain) was observed a handful of times. Its specificity is not known. TCRdb passed the 5' RACE reads through MiXCR, listing each CDR3 protein once. The table shows about 430,000 distinct CDR3 sequences, with approximately 24% occurring only once. This CDR3 comprises 15 residues. V lost 5 bases and J lost 10; bases outside the gene matches: 14. Germline V CDR1 and CDR2: SGHDN, FVKESK. This specimen comes from a study of T-cell memory formation after mild COVID-19. Looking at the study overall: For the most part, TCR clusters were specific to one donor.

Study conclusions and caveats: CD4+ contracting clones were found mainly in CM and EM, and CD8+ ones in EMRA.

V and J are TRBV14 and TRBJ1-1; 9 positions match TRBD1. The sequencing sample was made of PBMCs or a T cell subset sorted from them (not recorded which). The TCR was taken from an adult woman who had mild COVID-19 (a few samples of this study predate the infection). Cell type and time point are not known. CDR3 protein: CASSGGTGLRVGAFF. The DNA for the CDR3 is TGTGCCAGCAGCGGAGGGACAGGGCTGCGGGTCGGAGCTTTCTTT.